The present entry profiles one T cell receptor (beta chain) with its context. These data originate in a study of OX40 agonist ivuxolimab in advanced cancers. Germline lookup yields CDR1 MNHEY and CDR2 SVGAGI. With V trimmed by 6 bases and J by 4 bases, 8 bases remained unmatched. The CDR3 length is 15 residues. Sequencing was performed with immunoSEQ multiplex PCR; in TCRdb, only in-frame clones are kept and a portion is missing. The data show 77,000 or so clones, about nine tenths seen once. The clonotype was recovered from an adult with an advanced solid tumor such as melanoma, head and neck, liver or kidney cancer. This specimen consisted of CD4+ or CD8+ T cells sorted from blood, obtained in a trial of the OX40 agonist ivuxolimab. The chain has TRBV6-5 and TRBJ2-1; 8 bases match TRBD1. CDR3 region: CASRYSRDRYNEQFF. The DNA of the CDR3 is TGTGCCAGCAGATATTCCCGGGACAGGTACAATGAGCAGTTCTTC.